The 22 T cell receptor beta chains below were found in one sample sequenced in a study of T cell clonality in common variable immunodeficiency. Clones were read by immunoSEQ multiplex PCR, and TCRdb kept only the in-frame ones, dropping some. The sample shows under 40,000 clones, none of them appearing just once. Sample: peripheral blood mononuclear cells. The origin of the receptors is a person aged 18 to 75 in good health.

This clone was detected many times. The read comes to an end 3 residues before the CDR3 does, leaving the germline J gene to fill in the end. V usage is TRBV4-1 and J usage is TRBJ1-5, with 8 nucleotides matching TRBD1. The CDR3 has 16 amino acids. In germline, CDR1 is MGHRA, CDR2 YSYEKL. V gave up 6 bases and J gave up 0 bases; unmatched junction bases: 7. The covered CDR3 bases are TGCGCCAGCAGTCTCGGGACAGGCTCTAGCAATCAGCCC. Translating gives CASSLGTGSSNQP. The full-length CDR3 reads as CASSLGTGSSNQPQHF.

This clone was seen repeatedly, ten times or more. The read ends 3 residues before the CDR3 terminus; that terminus is restored from the germline J gene. The chain uses TRBV6-4 and TRBJ2-2; D ambiguous. CDR3 length equals 13 residues. Germline CDR1 reads MRHNA; CDR2 reads SNTAGT. V dropped 0 bases and J dropped 6 bases, with 5 bases sitting between them. The CDR3 protein is CASSDSAPGELFF. CDR3 bases read: TGTGCCAGCAGTGACTCGGCCCCCGGGGAG.

This clone was observed a handful of times. Read coverage stops 3 residues before the CDR3 terminus; the germline J gene supplies the remainder. The genes are TRBV27 and TRBJ2-5, with 8 bases fitting TRBD2. Germline V gene lookup returns CDR1 MNHEY and CDR2 SMNVEV (reference sequence). Germline trimming cut 8 bases from V and 6 bases from J; bases unmatched to any gene: 11. The CDR3 runs 14 residues. The CDR3 DNA, read in part, is TGTGCCAGCTCAATAGCGGGACGAGAAAAGACC. This encodes CASSIAGREKT. Given in full, the CDR3 is CASSIAGREKTQYF.

This clone has ten or more counts. Read coverage stops 3 residues before the CDR3 terminus; the germline J gene supplies the remainder. The J gene is TRBJ2-5, the V gene TRBV13; 9 nucleotides agree with TRBD2. The CDR3 has 16 amino acids. The germline CDR1 and CDR2 sequences are PRHDT and FYEKMQ (reference sequence). The V segment lost 1 base and the J segment 2 bases; nucleotides outside the gene matches: 5. Partial CDR3 DNA: TGTGCCAGCAGCTTAGAGCTAGCGGGGACACAAGAGACC. Its translation is CASSLELAGTQET. The CDR3 as a whole reads CASSLELAGTQETQYF.

This clone was seen many times. The missing CDR3 end, 3 residues past where the read stops, is filled in from the germline J gene. The chain is built from TRBV18 and TRBJ2-7; D not certain. The CDR3 has 14 residues. V was pared by 3 bases and J by 4 bases, with 13 bases between. The germline gives CDR1 KGHSH, CDR2 LQKENI. The sequenced CDR3 bases are TGTGCCAGCTCACCTTCCGCCAGTTTATACGAG. Translated, it gives CASSPSASLYE. The entire CDR3 protein is CASSPSASLYEQYF.

Ten or more counts support this clone. The read gets to within 3 residues of the CDR3 end, and the germline J gene fills in the rest. This chain links TRBV2 with TRBJ2-1; TRBD2 aligns across 12 bases. The CDR3 is 16 residues long. Per the germline V gene, CDR1 is SNHLY and CDR2 is FYNNEI. After removal of 6 bases from V and 7 bases from J, the junction contained 10 bases not matched to a gene. CDR3 amino acids: CASRPQGLAGSNEQFF. The CDR3 DNA, read in part, is TGTGCCAGCAGGCCTCAGGGACTAGCGGGTTCGAATGAG.

This clone has ten or more counts. Read sequence stops 3 residues before the CDR3 end, and the germline J gene provides the missing end. The chain couples TRBV12-3 or TRBV12-4 to TRBJ1-2, with a weak D call TRBD1 (6 bases). The CDR3 length is 12 residues. CDR3 loop: CASSNRDGGYTF. The CDR3 bases that were read are TGTGCCAGCAGCAACAGGGACGGCGGC.

This clone was detected ten times or more. The CDR3 extends 3 residues past the end of the read, so its final part is completed from the germline J gene. This rearrangement joins TRBV20-1 to TRBJ1-1, with a possible D match to TRBD1 (5 bases). Trimming pared 4 bases from V and 1 base from J, leaving 7 bases between. Germline loops: CDR1 DFQATT, CDR2 SNEGSKA (reference sequence). The CDR3 loop spans 12 amino acids. The CDR3 region is CSANRGNTEAFF. The CDR3 DNA, read in part, is TGCAGTGCTAATAGGGGGAACACTGAA.

This clone appeared many times. From the germline J gene comes the end of the CDR3, since the read stops 3 residues before it. The rearrangement links TRBV27 to TRBJ1-1, with D hard to call. Germline V lookup: CDR1 MNHEY, CDR2 SMNVEV (reference sequence). This CDR3 has 14 residues. V lost 1 base to trimming and J lost 2 bases, with 8 bases between them. The covered CDR3 bases are TGTGCCAGCAGTTTATACGGGTATAACACTGAA. As protein: CASSLYGYNTE. The whole CDR3 reads CASSLYGYNTEAFF.

This clone was counted at least ten times. The sequenced fragment ends 3 residues before the CDR3 boundary, so the rest is inferred from the germline J gene. The V call is TRBV30, the J call TRBJ2-2, with D perhaps TRBD1 (6 bases). The V gene lost 4 bases and the J gene lost 0 bases, with 9 bases spanning the gap. Looked up from germline, CDR1 is GTSNPN and CDR2 is SVGIG (reference sequence). CDR3 length: 14 amino acids. CDR3 DNA (partial): TGTGCCTGGAAAGGGACAACGAACACCGGGGAG. Protein: CAWKGTTNTGE. The CDR3 in its entirety is CAWKGTTNTGELFF.

In this sample, this clone turned up many times. The CDR3 extends 3 residues past the end of the read, so its final part is completed from the germline J gene. J is TRBJ1-1 and V is TRBV7-9, with TRBD1 as a possible D gene (5 bases). Trimming stripped 4 bases from V and 4 bases from J, with 13 bases between. The V gene's germline CDR1 is SEHNR and CDR2 FQNEAQ (reference sequence). The CDR3 loop spans 14 amino acids. CDR3 sequence: CASSSGPRATEAFF. The sequenced CDR3 bases are TGTGCCAGCAGCTCAGGGCCTAGGGCCACTGAA.

Ten or more counts support this clone. With the read ending 3 residues before the CDR3 end, the germline J gene is used to fill in that end. The chain carries TRBV7-3 and TRBJ2-7; D gene ambiguous. Per the germline V gene, CDR1 is SGHTA and CDR2 is FQGTGA. V dropped 11 bases and J dropped 2 bases, with 16 bases sitting between them. CDR3 length: 13 residues. CDR3: CADHSPLTYEQYF. The sequenced part of the CDR3 DNA is TGTGCCGACCACAGTCCCCTTACCTACGAG. Filled out from reference TRBV7-3 and TRBJ2-7, the complete variable domain reads GAGVSQTPSNKVTEKGKYVELRCDPISGHTALYWYRQSLGQGPEFLIYFQGTGAADDSGLPNDRFFAVRPEGSVSTLKIQRTERGDSAVYLCADHSPLTYEQYFGPGTRLTVT.

As regards this clone: Read coverage stops 3 residues before the CDR3 terminus; the germline J gene supplies the remainder. This chain links TRBV19 with TRBJ1-2, with 7 bases fitting TRBD1. J gave up 1 base and V 5 bases, and 10 bases lay outside the gene matches. Looked up from germline, CDR1 is LNHDA and CDR2 is SQIVND (reference sequence). CDR3 length equals 16 residues. The covered CDR3 bases are TGTGCCAGTAGTGCACAGGGGTTAGGGGATAACTATGGC. As protein: CASSAQGLGDNYG. The entire CDR3 reads CASSAQGLGDNYGYTF.

This clone was seen at least ten times. The read ends 3 residues before the CDR3 terminus; that terminus is restored from the germline J gene. The chain employs TRBV10-3 and TRBJ2-3, with D perhaps matching TRBD1 (5 bases). The CDR3 runs 15 residues. V was pared by 6 bases and J by 0 bases, with 13 bases between. Germline values: CDR1 ENHRY, CDR2 SYGVKD. CDR3 sequence: CAIRGQFASTDTQYF. CDR3 bases read: TGTGCCATCAGAGGACAATTCGCTAGCACAGATACG.

This clone appeared many times. The sequence runs out 3 residues before the end of the CDR3; the remainder is reconstructed from the germline J gene. The chain uses TRBV7-6 and TRBJ2-3; TRBD1 matches 9 bases. This CDR3 region has 17 residues. Germline CDR1 is SGHVS and CDR2 is FNYEAQ. The V gene end was trimmed by 4 bases and the J gene end by 3 bases; junction bases not matched to a gene: 11. CDR3 loop: CASSSRTGVGGTDTQYF. The DNA read from the CDR3 is TGTGCCAGCAGCTCTCGGACAGGGGTGGGTGGTACAGATACG.

This clone occurred many times. The sequence runs out 3 residues before the end of the CDR3; the remainder is reconstructed from the germline J gene. V gene TRBV6-2 or TRBV6-3 combines with J gene TRBJ2-1; TRBD1 aligns across 9 bases. V lost 10 bases to trimming and J lost 7 bases; unmatched junction nucleotides: 14. The CDR3 extends over 15 amino acids. Germline loops: CDR1 MNHEY, CDR2 SVGEGT. The CDR3 reads CAMSPGQGRVNEQFF. Incomplete CDR3 DNA: TGTGCCATGTCTCCGGGACAGGGTCGAGTGAATGAG.

This clone has at least ten counts. The read finishes 3 residues shy of the CDR3 end, and the germline J gene is used to complete it. The gene calls are TRBV20-1 and TRBJ1-1; 9 nucleotides match TRBD1. This CDR3 contains 13 residues. Germline CDR1 is DFQATT and CDR2 is SNEGSKA (reference sequence). The junction had 5 bases not matched to a gene; V was cut back by 5 bases and J by 4 bases. The covered CDR3 bases are TGCAGTGCTCCCACAGGGGGCATCACTGAA. This sequence encodes CSAPTGGITE. The whole CDR3 region reads CSAPTGGITEAFF.

Many counts were recorded for this clone. The read ends 3 residues early relative to the CDR3; the germline J gene fills the gap. V usage is TRBV7-2 and J usage is TRBJ2-5; 12 nucleotides line up with TRBD2. V dropped 5 bases and J dropped 7; count of bases not matched to a gene: 8. CDR3 length equals 15 residues. CDR1 and CDR2 from the germline V gene are SGHTA and FQGNSA. The CDR3: CASSPSSGGGATQYF. Incomplete CDR3 DNA: TGTGCCAGCAGCCCCTCTAGCGGGGGGGGCGCGACC.

This clone was found many times. The read falls 3 residues short of the CDR3 end, and the missing part is taken from the germline J gene. The chain uses TRBV7-3 and TRBJ2-1; D gene unclear. The germline V gene encodes CDR1 SGHTA and CDR2 FQGTGA. V lost 4 bases, J lost 7 bases, and 11 bases lay in between. The length of the CDR3 is 13 residues. The sequenced CDR3 bases are TGTGCCAGCAGCTCCTTCCAAGGGAATGAG. Its translation is CASSSFQGNE. The whole CDR3 protein reads CASSSFQGNEQFF.

About this clone: The junction differs from germline at one of its ends, possibly a read error. The CDR3 end falls 3 residues outside the read, so it is completed with the germline J gene. The gene calls are TRBV10-2 and TRBJ1-1; 7 nucleotides align to TRBD1. Germline V gene lookup returns CDR1 WSHSY and CDR2 SAAADI. This CDR3 spans 14 amino acids. Incomplete CDR3 DNA: TGCGTCAGCAGTACCACAGGGGTGGACACTGAA. This codes for CVSSTTGVDTE. The CDR3, in full, reads CVSSTTGVDTEAFF.

This clone was recorded at least ten times. The read ends 3 residues before the CDR3 terminus; that terminus is restored from the germline J gene. This chain links TRBV30 with TRBJ2-5; 7 bases agree with TRBD1. Germline V gene data show CDR1 as GTSNPN and CDR2 as SVGIG (reference sequence). The CDR3 runs to 13 residues. The V gene end was trimmed by 0 bases and the J gene end by 3 bases; junction bases not matched to a gene: 1. The CDR3 here is CAWSVGTEETQYF. CDR3 DNA, as far as it was read: TGTGCCTGGAGTGTAGGGACAGAAGAGACC.

This clone was seen at least ten times. The read terminates 3 residues ahead of where the CDR3 ends, so the germline J gene completes it. The gene calls are TRBV4-2 and TRBJ2-1, with TRBD2 matching 13 bases. The CDR3 extends over 21 amino acids. V was pared by 3 bases and J by 2 bases, with 16 bases of the junction left unmatched. Germline values: CDR1 LGHNA, CDR2 YNFKEQ. The DNA read from the CDR3 is TGTGCCAGCAGCCACGCTAAACTAGCGGGAGGGCTCGCCGGCACCTACAATGAG. It encodes CASSHAKLAGGLAGTYNE. The full CDR3 protein reads CASSHAKLAGGLAGTYNEQFF.